This T cell receptor (beta chain) is from a study of early T cells in non-severe SARS-CoV-2 infection. Study context: Sequenced bulk RNA came from whole blood that was unsorted, and chains were unpaired.

This clonotype was detected many times. The CDR3 totals 15 residues. Trimming pared 0 bases from V and 2 bases from J, leaving 11 bases between. Germline CDR1 reads SGHRS; CDR2 reads YFSETQ. Separate cDNA molecules each had unique molecular identifiers attached to them. TCRdb independently ran MiXCR on the 5' RACE reads; one entry per CDR3 protein. The table shows just over 9,000 distinct CDR3 sequences, with around 4.8% occurring only once. The source material was whole blood. This chain connects TRBV5-1 to TRBJ1-1, with D unclear. The receptor's source is an adult who was a healthcare worker with PCR-confirmed SARS-CoV-2 infection or an uninfected control (not recorded which). The CDR3 protein is CASSLGLGRNTEAFF. CDR3 bases: TGCGCCAGCAGCTTGGGATTAGGGCGAAACACTGAAGCTTTCTTT.